The next 27 T cell receptor beta chains were all read from a single sample in a study of T cells after yellow fever vaccination. TCRdb reanalysed the 5' RACE reads using MiXCR and keeps one entry per CDR3 protein. The data hold some 350,000 distinct CDR3 sequences, with about 9.9% observed a single time. Sequencing was performed on PBMCs, taken on the day of the first yellow fever vaccination. The receptors were sampled from a man between 18 and 35 years old who received the YFV17D yellow fever vaccine.

This clonotype was counted a few times. V usage is TRBV7-9 and J usage is TRBJ2-1, with a possible D match to TRBD2 (6 bases). V lost 5 bases to trimming and J lost 8 bases, with 16 bases between them. The CDR3 has 14 residues. In germline, CDR1 is SEHNR, CDR2 FQNEAQ (reference sequence). CDR3 residues: CASSPELASDEQFF. CDR3 in DNA: TGTGCCAGCAGCCCCGAACTAGCCTCGGATGAGCAGTTCTTC.

This chain's CDR3 is CSAPGLARYNEQFF. CDR3 bases: TGCAGTGCCCCCGGACTAGCGAGATACAATGAGCAGTTCTTC. The chain employs TRBV20-1 and TRBJ2-1; 9 nucleotides align to TRBD2. Germline values: CDR1 DFQATT, CDR2 SNEGSKA (reference sequence). This CDR3 has 14 amino acids. The V and J ends lost 6 bases and 4 bases, in that order; junction bases with no gene match: 7.

This clonotype was found a few times. The gene calls are TRBV6-5 and TRBJ2-7; D gene unclear. CDR1 and CDR2 from the germline V gene are MNHEY and SVGAGI. Trimming removed 0 bases at V and 5 bases at J, with 14 bases between. The CDR3 sequence is 15 residues long. CDR3 sequence (DNA): TGTGCCAGCAGTTACTCGATGGATGGTCTCAACGAGCAGTACTTC. This codes for CASSYSMDGLNEQYF.

This clonotype was seen only a few times. V is TRBV19 and J is TRBJ1-1; TRBD1 might be the D (5 bases). Germline values: CDR1 LNHDA, CDR2 SQIVND (reference sequence). Trimming stripped 5 bases from V and 4 bases from J, with 14 bases between. This CDR3 has 14 amino acids. DNA of the CDR3: TGTGCCAGTAGTTTCGGAGGAGGGGCCACTGAAGCTTTCTTT. The encoded protein is CASSFGGGATEAFF. The variable domain in full, with the rest retrieved from reference TRBV19 and TRBJ1-1, is DGGITQSPKYLFRKEGQNVTLSCEQNLNHDAMYWYRQDPGQGLRLIYYSQIVNDFQKGDIAEGYSVSREKKESFPLTVTSAQKNPTAFYLCASSFGGGATEAFFGQGTRLTVV.

The rearrangement links TRBV7-9 to TRBJ1-2; D is possibly TRBD1 (5 bases). The V gene's germline CDR1 is SEHNR and CDR2 FQNEAQ (reference sequence). This CDR3 is built from 13 residues. V was shortened by 2 bases and J by 6 bases, with 10 bases between the two germline ends. This CDR3 is CASSLRGRDGYTF. As DNA, the CDR3 is TGTGCCAGCAGCTTAAGGGGTCGAGATGGCTACACCTTC.

The chain employs TRBV7-9 and TRBJ2-3; D assignment may be TRBD1 or TRBD2 (7 bases each). Germline CDR1 SEHNR, CDR2 FQNEAQ (reference sequence). Trimming took off 5 bases at V and 0 bases at J, with 15 bases between the two ends. This CDR3 has 16 residues. Here the CDR3 reads CASSPRQGGSTDTQYF. CDR3 nucleotides: TGTGCCAGCAGCCCTCGACAGGGAGGGAGCACAGATACGCAGTATTTT.

Comment on this clonotype: This sequence may be a read error, since a much larger clone differs from it by one base. This chain links TRBV7-9 with TRBJ2-5, with no clear D. This CDR3 is built from 13 residues. Germline values: CDR1 SEHNR, CDR2 FQNEAQ (reference sequence). CDR3 residues: CASSRGTQGTQYF. CDR3 DNA: TGTGCCAGCAGCAGAGGTACACAAGGGACCCAGTACTTC.

This clonotype has a handful of counts. The gene calls are TRBV10-2 and TRBJ2-5, with D possibly matching TRBD2 (5 bases). The germline V gene encodes CDR1 WSHSY and CDR2 SAAADI. This CDR3 has 13 amino acids. Trimming took off 8 bases at V and 3 bases at J, with 13 bases between the two ends. The chain's CDR3 is CASEVEGKETQYF. CDR3 nucleotide sequence: TGCGCCAGCGAGGTAGAGGGAAAAGAGACCCAGTACTTC.

V and J are TRBV12-3 or TRBV12-4 and TRBJ2-7; perhaps D is TRBD1 or TRBD2 (5 bases each). The ends were cut back, 4 bases at V and 0 bases at J, with 10 bases in the middle. The CDR3 loop spans 14 amino acids. CDR3 nucleotides: TGTGCCAGCAGTTGGGACGAAAGCTCCTACGAGCAGTACTTC. Protein sequence: CASSWDESSYEQYF.

The rearrangement joins TRBV11-1 to TRBJ2-1; 8 bases map to TRBD2. With 7 bases clipped from V and 3 bases from J, the junction kept 20 bases outside the gene matches. Germline-derived CDR1 and CDR2 are SGHAT and FQDESV (reference sequence). The CDR3 loop spans 19 amino acids. CDR3 DNA sequence: TGTGCCAGCACCACCCCCGCGGGAATAGCGGGGACCCTCTACAATGAGCAGTTCTTC. As protein: CASTTPAGIAGTLYNEQFF.

This clonotype has a handful of counts. DNA of the CDR3: TGCGCCAGCAGCCTTCGGACAGGGGAGGACTACGAGCAGTACTTC. This codes for CASSLRTGEDYEQYF. The J gene is TRBJ2-7, the V gene TRBV4-3, with 9 bases lining up with TRBD1. The V gene's germline CDR1 is LGHNA and CDR2 YSLEER. The CDR3 covers 15 residues. Trimming at V came to 4 bases and at J to 3 bases, leaving 7 bases not matched to a gene.

This rearrangement joins TRBV5-1 to TRBJ2-3; D tentatively fits TRBD1 or TRBD2 (6 bases each). This CDR3 spans 16 amino acids. V was clipped by 0 bases and J by 4 bases, with 15 bases between them. Germline values: CDR1 SGHRS, CDR2 YFSETQ. CDR3 sequence reads: CASSLASWGAADTQYF. CDR3 coding DNA: TGCGCCAGCAGCTTGGCGAGTTGGGGGGCGGCAGATACGCAGTATTTT. Based on the CDR3 plus reference TRBV5-1 and TRBJ2-3, the full variable domain is KAGVTQTPRYLIKTRGQQVTLSCSPISGHRSVSWYQQTPGQGLQFLFEYFSETQRNKGNFPGRFSGRQFSNSRSEMNVSTLELGDSALYLCASSLASWGAADTQYFGPGTRLTVL.

This clonotype appeared a few times. The rearrangement joins TRBV7-8 to TRBJ2-1; unclear D gene. Deletions cut 4 bases from V and 8 bases from J, with 15 bases between. The CDR3 length is 14 residues. The germline gives CDR1 SGHVS, CDR2 FQNEAQ. DNA of the CDR3: TGTGCCAGCAGCTCCCGTCGGGCTGTCCATGAGCAGTTCTTC. Protein sequence: CASSSRRAVHEQFF.

This clonotype showed up just a few times. This sequence joins TRBV5-5 and TRBJ2-2; TRBD2 matches at 9 bases. Germline CDR1 and CDR2: SGHKS and YYEKEE (reference sequence). The CDR3 covers 16 residues. The V gene end was trimmed by 3 bases and the J gene end by 6 bases; junction bases not matched to a gene: 9. The CDR3 DNA sequence: TGTGCCAGCAGCTCTCCGGGACTAGCCTTTCCCGGGGAGCTGTTTTTT. Translating gives CASSSPGLAFPGELFF.

This clonotype has ten or more counts. CDR3 bases: TGTGCCAGCAGCTCACAGGGGAGGGAGCTGTTTTTT. Translation gives CASSSQGRELFF. V is TRBV12-3 or TRBV12-4 and J is TRBJ2-2, with 7 positions matching TRBD1. The CDR3 loop spans 12 amino acids. Unmatched junction bases numbered 4, after V lost 6 bases and J lost 9 bases.

The sample holds a few counts of this clonotype. This chain uses TRBV5-1 with TRBJ2-1, with 9 positions matching TRBD1. V was pared by 0 bases and J by 7 bases, with 5 bases of the junction left unmatched. The CDR3 length is 15 residues. Germline V lookup: CDR1 SGHRS, CDR2 YFSETQ. CDR3: CASSLGGTGWNEQFF. DNA of the CDR3: TGCGCCAGCAGCTTGGGCGGGACAGGGTGGAATGAGCAGTTCTTC.

The chain carries TRBV25-1 and TRBJ2-1; no definite D call. This CDR3 is built from 16 residues. In germline, CDR1 is MGHDK, CDR2 SYGVNS. V dropped 4 bases and J dropped 0 bases, with 13 bases sitting between them. The DNA of the CDR3 is TGTGCCAGCAGTGGTGGGGTCGTGCTCTCCTACAATGAGCAGTTCTTC. Translated: CASSGGVVLSYNEQFF.

This clonotype has just a few counts. The chain employs TRBV7-6 and TRBJ2-7; 9 bases align to TRBD1. Germline V CDR1 and CDR2: SGHVS, FNYEAQ. The CDR3 runs to 15 residues. Unmatched junction bases numbered 3, after V lost 1 base and J lost 2 bases. In DNA, the CDR3 is TGTGCCAGCAGCTTAGAGGACAGGGGCCCCTACGAGCAGTACTTC. Amino acids: CASSLEDRGPYEQYF. Filled out from reference TRBV7-6 and TRBJ2-7, the complete variable domain reads GAGVSQSPRYKVTKRGQDVALRCDPISGHVSLYWYRQALGQGPEFLTYFNYEAQQDKSGLPNDRFSAERPEGSISTLTIQRTEQRDSAMYRCASSLEDRGPYEQYFGPGTRLTVT.

Only a few counts were recorded for this clonotype. The V call is TRBV7-3, the J call TRBJ1-1, with a possible D match to TRBD1 (5 bases). Germline CDR1 reads SGHTA; CDR2 reads FQGTGA. V dropped 10 bases and J dropped 5 bases, with 17 bases sitting between them. The CDR3 extends over 13 amino acids. The CDR3 coding sequence is TGTGCCACCTCACAGGAGGGAGCAACTGAAGCTTTCTTT. This gives the protein CATSQEGATEAFF.

This chain uses TRBV19 with TRBJ2-7, with D unclear. Trimming shortened V by 5 bases and J by 4 bases, and 24 bases separated the two germline ends. Germline V CDR1 and CDR2: LNHDA, SQIVND (reference sequence). This CDR3 contains 17 residues. The CDR3 nucleotides are TGTGCCAGTAGTCCCCGCCGGTCCCCGAGACGGCAATACGAGCAGTACTTC. Its protein is CASSPRRSPRRQYEQYF. The whole variable domain, remainder taken from reference TRBV19 and TRBJ2-7, is DGGITQSPKYLFRKEGQNVTLSCEQNLNHDAMYWYRQDPGQGLRLIYYSQIVNDFQKGDIAEGYSVSREKKESFPLTVTSAQKNPTAFYLCASSPRRSPRRQYEQYFGPGTRLTVT.

The chain carries TRBV19 and TRBJ1-1; 9 bases align to TRBD1. CDR1 LNHDA and CDR2 SQIVND come from the germline V gene (reference sequence). The V gene end was trimmed by 3 bases and the J gene end by 3 bases; junction bases not matched to a gene: 2. The CDR3 is 14 amino acids. The CDR3 sequence: CASSIWTGDTEAFF. As DNA, the CDR3 is TGTGCCAGTAGTATTTGGACAGGGGACACTGAAGCTTTCTTT.

This clonotype was counted many times. This chain links TRBV10-3 with TRBJ1-2; 8 bases line up with TRBD1. Trimming took 3 bases from V and 2 from J; bases not matched to a gene: 8. The germline CDR1 and CDR2 sequences are ENHRY and SYGVKD. The length of the CDR3 is 16 residues. The CDR3 is CAISDIPGQANYGYTF. DNA for the CDR3: TGTGCCATCAGTGATATACCGGGACAGGCAAACTATGGCTACACCTTC.

This clonotype appeared many times. The chain links TRBV28 to TRBJ2-1; D may be TRBD2 (7 bases). Germline V gene data show CDR1 as MDHEN and CDR2 as SYDVKM. V lost 6 bases, J lost 5 bases, and 20 bases lay in between. The CDR3 spans 16 residues. CDR3 loop: CASSSLRGGLNNEQFF. CDR3 DNA sequence: TGTGCCAGCAGCTCGTTGAGGGGGGGACTGAACAATGAGCAGTTCTTC.

This rearrangement joins TRBV7-2 to TRBJ1-3, with 9 bases lining up with TRBD1. The CDR3 spans 16 residues. J gave up 0 bases and V 5 bases, and 5 bases lay outside the gene matches. Germline V gene sequence: CDR1 SGHTA, CDR2 FQGNSA. The CDR3 nucleotides are TGTGCCAGCAGCCCTGTGACAGGGGGCTCTGGAAACACCATATATTTT. Amino acids: CASSPVTGGSGNTIYF.

This clonotype occurred a few times. CDR3 nucleotide sequence: TGCAGTGCTAGAGATCGGGACCGACGGCAAGAGACCCAGTACTTC. Translating it yields CSARDRDRRQETQYF. The rearrangement uses TRBV20-1 and TRBJ2-5, with D possibly called TRBD1 or TRBD2 (5 bases each). Germline V gene sequence: CDR1 DFQATT, CDR2 SNEGSKA (reference sequence). Trimming cost V 0 bases and J 2 bases, with 13 bases left between them. This CDR3 contains 15 residues.

This clonotype appeared many times. The chain uses TRBV6-2 or TRBV6-3 and TRBJ2-7; 7 bases map to TRBD1. The junction had 6 bases not matched to a gene; V was cut back by 7 bases and J by 3 bases. The CDR3 is made up of 13 amino acids. Per germline, CDR1 MNHEY and CDR2 SVGEGT. CDR3: CASTDRSHYEQYF. In DNA, the CDR3 is TGTGCCAGCACGGACAGGTCGCACTACGAGCAGTACTTC.

V gene TRBV3-1 combines with J gene TRBJ2-5, with TRBD2 matching 9 bases. Per the germline V gene, CDR1 is LGHDT and CDR2 is YNNKEL (reference sequence). CDR3 length: 14 residues. Unmatched junction bases numbered 7, after V lost 6 bases and J lost 5 bases. The CDR3 loop is CASRDGGGAETQYF. Here the CDR3 DNA reads TGTGCCAGCAGGGACGGCGGGGGGGCGGAGACCCAGTACTTC.